Listed here are 26 T cell receptor beta chains from one sample, sequenced in a study of glioma-infiltrating T cells after dendritic cell vaccination. Some clones are missing from TCRdb's copy, which holds only in-frame ones; the method was immunoSEQ multiplex PCR. The sample holds tens of thousands of clones, about nine tenths seen once. Specified time point: after dendritic cell vaccination, including at tumor progression/relapse. The input for sequencing was blood, taken after dendritic cell vaccination. The receptors were gathered from a human donor with glioblastoma.

A few counts support this clone. The V gene is TRBV19, the J gene TRBJ1-3, with a tentative D call TRBD1 (5 bases). Germline CDR1 reads LNHDA; CDR2 reads SQIVND (reference sequence). This CDR3 comprises 16 residues. V shed 6 bases and J shed 0 bases, with 15 bases lying between them. CDR3 loop: CASRPGGGTSGNTIYF. The CDR3 DNA sequence: TGTGCCAGTAGGCCCGGTGGGGGGACCTCTGGAAACACCATATATTTT.

This chain uses TRBV7-3 with TRBJ1-3; possible D gene TRBD1, 6 bases. Germline CDR1 SGHTA, CDR2 FQGTGA. The V gene lost 1 base and the J gene lost 6 bases, with 10 bases spanning the gap. CDR3 length: 14 amino acids. The CDR3 here is CASSLNRDQNTIYF. The CDR3 nucleotides are TGTGCCAGCAGCTTAAACAGGGACCAAAACACCATATATTTT. The variable domain in full, completed from reference TRBV7-3 and TRBJ1-3, reads GAGVSQTPSNKVTEKGKYVELRCDPISGHTALYWYRQSLGQGPEFLIYFQGTGAADDSGLPNDRFFAVRPEGSVSTLKIQRTERGDSAVYLCASSLNRDQNTIYFGEGSWLTVV.

V gene TRBV7-9 combines with J gene TRBJ2-1, with 14 bases aligning to TRBD2. The CDR3 is made up of 15 amino acids. The germline CDR1 and CDR2 sequences are SEHNR and FQNEAQ (reference sequence). J was trimmed by 7 bases and V by 5 bases; bases with no gene match: 4. CDR3 DNA sequence: TGTGCCAGCAGCCGACTAGCGGGGGGGGCGAATGAGCAGTTCTTC. This gives the protein CASSRLAGGANEQFF.

This chain joins TRBV5-1 and TRBJ1-6, with 7 bases aligning to TRBD1. This CDR3 is built from 15 residues. The germline gives CDR1 SGHRS, CDR2 YFSETQ. Unmatched junction bases numbered 6, after V lost 1 base and J lost 8 bases. As DNA, the CDR3 is TGCGCCAGCAGCTTGTTGTCCAGGGGGGATTCACCCCTCCACTTT. Translating gives CASSLLSRGDSPLHF.

The chain recombines TRBV19 with TRBJ2-1, with 7 positions matching TRBD2. This CDR3 has 15 amino acids. The germline CDR1 and CDR2 sequences are LNHDA and SQIVND (reference sequence). With V trimmed by 4 bases and J by 6 bases, 9 bases remained unmatched. CDR3: CASSTRTRGGNEQFF. For the CDR3, the DNA is TGTGCCAGTAGTACCCGGACTAGGGGAGGCAATGAGCAGTTCTTC.

The V gene is TRBV2, the J gene TRBJ1-5; weak D call: TRBD1 (5 bases). The V gene lost 4 bases and the J gene lost 0 bases, with 10 bases spanning the gap. The CDR3 length is 15 residues. Germline V lookup: CDR1 SNHLY, CDR2 FYNNEI. CDR3 in amino acids: CASSAQGYSNQPQHF. The DNA for the CDR3 is TGTGCCAGCAGTGCGCAGGGCTATAGCAATCAGCCCCAGCATTTT.

The chain joins TRBV9 to TRBJ2-5, with 12 bases identical to TRBD2. The CDR3 has 14 amino acids. The V segment lost 4 bases and the J segment 5 bases; nucleotides outside the gene matches: 3. Germline values: CDR1 SGDLS, CDR2 YYNGEE. Written as DNA, the CDR3 is TGTGCCAGCAGCTCGCTAGCGGGAGGGGAGACCCAGTACTTC. This translates into CASSSLAGGETQYF.

The J gene is TRBJ2-5, the V gene TRBV13; TRBD1 matches at 7 bases. The J call may be wrong; the DNA end is better matched by TRBJ2-7. Germline-derived CDR1 and CDR2 are PRHDT and FYEKMQ (reference sequence). The CDR3 has 15 amino acids. CDR3: CASSSPRTGYYEQYF. Written as DNA, the CDR3 is TGTGCCAGCAGCTCGCCCCGGACAGGATACTACGAGCAGTACTTC.

The chain employs TRBV16 and TRBJ2-1; D is possibly TRBD2 (5 bases). This CDR3 comprises 13 residues. Germline values: CDR1 KGHSY, CDR2 FQNENV. V was pared by 6 bases and J by 9 bases, with 15 bases between. As DNA, the CDR3 is TGTGCCAGCAGAAGGCCTAGCTTGGGTGAGCAGTTCTTC. This codes for CASRRPSLGEQFF.

CDR3 sequence: CASSQLWGRTSLTNEKLFF. Here the CDR3 DNA reads TGCGCCAGCAGCCAACTTTGGGGCCGCACCTCCTTAACTAATGAAAAACTGTTTTTT. This rearrangement joins TRBV4-3 to TRBJ1-4; D is perhaps TRBD1 (5 bases). The CDR3 spans 19 residues. Germline V gene sequence: CDR1 LGHNA, CDR2 YSLEER. Trimming shortened V by 2 bases and J by 1 base, and 20 bases separated the two germline ends.

J is TRBJ2-2 and V is TRBV7-3, with 15 bases fitting TRBD2. V gave up 2 bases and J gave up 4 bases; unmatched junction bases: 2. CDR1 and CDR2 (germline): SGHTA, FQGTGA. There are 17 residues in the CDR3. As DNA, the CDR3 is TGTGCCAGCAGCTTAGGACTAGCGGGAGGGCTCACCGGGGAGCTGTTTTTT. It is translated as CASSLGLAGGLTGELFF.

The rearrangement joins TRBV18 to TRBJ1-5; TRBD1 aligns across 7 bases. With V trimmed by 5 bases and J by 5 bases, 6 bases remained unmatched. Germline CDR1 reads KGHSH; CDR2 reads LQKENI. There are 14 residues in the CDR3. CDR3 DNA: TGTGCCAGCTCAGGGACAGATGGCGATCAGCCCCAGCATTTT. Translation: CASSGTDGDQPQHF.

This clone was counted only a few times. The V gene is TRBV19, the J gene TRBJ2-7; D remains ambiguous. The CDR3 is 13 residues long. V was trimmed by 2 bases and J by 5 bases, leaving 10 bases between them. The germline gives CDR1 LNHDA, CDR2 SQIVND (reference sequence). The DNA of the CDR3 is TGTGCCAGTAGTATAATAGGCAGCGACGAGCAGTACTTC. Translated: CASSIIGSDEQYF.

This clone appeared a single time. The genes are TRBV7-2 and TRBJ1-2; 8 bases align to TRBD1. Per the germline V gene, CDR1 is SGHTA and CDR2 is FQGNSA. V gave up 5 bases and J gave up 8 bases; unmatched junction bases: 4. This CDR3 comprises 12 residues. Here the CDR3 DNA reads TGTGCCAGCAGCCGCGACAGGGGAGGCTACACCTTC. Amino acids: CASSRDRGGYTF.

This chain links TRBV15 with TRBJ2-6; possible D gene TRBD1, 6 bases. Germline-derived CDR1 and CDR2 are LNHNV and YYDKDF (reference sequence). The CDR3 totals 18 residues. V shed 0 bases and J shed 4 bases, with 16 bases lying between them. CDR3 amino acids: CATSRDRLQGAGANVLTF. In nucleotides, the CDR3 is TGTGCCACCAGCAGAGATCGCCTACAGGGTGCCGGGGCCAACGTCCTGACTTTC. Together with reference TRBV15 and TRBJ2-6, the CDR3 gives the full variable domain: DAMVIQNPRYQVTQFGKPVTLSCSQTLNHNVMYWYQQKSSQAPKLLFHYYDKDFNNEADTPDNFQSRRPNTSFCFLDIRSPGLGDTAMYLCATSRDRLQGAGANVLTFGAGSRLTVL.

V usage is TRBV6-5 and J usage is TRBJ1-2, with 8 positions matching TRBD1. The CDR3 spans 11 residues. V shed 10 bases, J shed 6 bases, and the junction held 4 bases outside the gene matches. The germline V gene has CDR1 MNHEY and CDR2 SVGAGI. DNA of the CDR3: TGTGCCACCCACAGGGGGAATGGCTACACCTTC. Amino acids: CATHRGNGYTF.

The chain has TRBV18 and TRBJ2-6; TRBD1 might be the D (6 bases). CDR1 and CDR2 (germline): KGHSH, LQKENI. This CDR3 is built from 16 residues. V was shortened by 3 bases and J by 1 base, with 10 bases between the two germline ends. The chain's CDR3 is CASSPGTGSGANVLTF. The CDR3 DNA is TGTGCCAGCTCACCGGGTACAGGGTCTGGGGCCAACGTCCTGACTTTC.

J is TRBJ2-7 and V is TRBV7-2, with 8 bases fitting TRBD2. Trimming took 3 bases from V and 6 from J; bases not matched to a gene: 13. Germline loops: CDR1 SGHTA, CDR2 FQGNSA. The CDR3 has 16 residues. The CDR3, as DNA: TGTGCCAGCAGCTTGAGAGGGGTGGGACTAGAGTCCGAGCAGTACTTC. This sequence encodes CASSLRGVGLESEQYF.

This chain joins TRBV7-9 and TRBJ1-1; D is ambiguous. The V end lost 3 bases, the J end lost 1 base, and 12 bases lay between the germline ends. This CDR3 is built from 15 residues. CDR1 and CDR2 from the germline V gene are SEHNR and FQNEAQ (reference sequence). CDR3 nucleotides: TGTGCCAGCAGCTTTGGGCCCGGGAGGAACACTGAAGCTTTCTTT. It is translated as CASSFGPGRNTEAFF.

The rearrangement joins TRBV5-1 to TRBJ2-7; 10 bases agree with TRBD2. Germline assignment: CDR1 SGHRS and CDR2 YFSETQ. The V segment lost 2 bases and the J segment 1 base; nucleotides outside the gene matches: 3. The CDR3 has 15 amino acids. The CDR3 coding sequence is TGCGCCAGCAGCTTCGGACTAGCGGAATCCTACGAGCAGTACTTC. The encoded protein is CASSFGLAESYEQYF.

This chain connects TRBV7-3 to TRBJ2-5; possible D gene TRBD2, 6 bases. Trimming pared 2 bases from V and 2 bases from J, leaving 15 bases between. Germline CDR1 reads SGHTA; CDR2 reads FQGTGA. This CDR3 comprises 16 residues. The CDR3 region is CASSLVSGGVQETQYF. The CDR3 DNA sequence: TGTGCCAGCAGCTTAGTTTCGGGCGGGGTTCAAGAGACCCAGTACTTC. The complete variable domain, with remaining parts taken from reference TRBV7-3 and TRBJ2-5, reads GAGVSQTPSNKVTEKGKYVELRCDPISGHTALYWYRQSLGQGPEFLIYFQGTGAADDSGLPNDRFFAVRPEGSVSTLKIQRTERGDSAVYLCASSLVSGGVQETQYFGPGTRLLVL.

The chain carries TRBV29-1 and TRBJ1-2; 8 bases map to TRBD1. The V and J ends lost 7 bases and 10 bases, in that order; junction bases with no gene match: 11. The CDR3 extends over 12 amino acids. Looked up from germline, CDR1 is SQVTM and CDR2 is ANQGSEA. CDR3 DNA sequence: TGCAGCGCTGCAGGGGGCGATTCCGACTACACCTTC. Protein sequence: CSAAGGDSDYTF.

CDR3 loop: CASGSGYSYEQYF. Here the CDR3 DNA reads TGTGCCAGCGGATCAGGGTACTCCTACGAGCAGTACTTC. The J gene is TRBJ2-7, the V gene TRBV7-8; tentative D call: TRBD1 (5 bases). CDR3 length: 13 amino acids. CDR1 and CDR2 (germline): SGHVS, FQNEAQ. The V end lost 8 bases, the J end lost 0 bases, and 11 bases lay between the germline ends.

The genes are TRBV2 and TRBJ2-7; TRBD2 aligns across 15 bases. CDR1 SNHLY and CDR2 FYNNEI come from the germline V gene. This CDR3 contains 17 residues. V shed 0 bases, J shed 6 bases, and the junction held 6 bases outside the gene matches. CDR3 nucleotide sequence: TGTGCCAGCAGTGAAGCCCTTGGACTAGCGGGAGGGCCCGAGCAGTACTTC. Translating it yields CASSEALGLAGGPEQYF.

The chain has TRBV21-1 and TRBJ1-1; the table gives TRBD1 as D, unverified against the DNA. TRBV21-1 is described as a pseudogene. This CDR3 comprises 16 residues. The CDR3 sequence is CASSNRDILPGTEAFF. CDR3 coding DNA: TGTGCCAGCAGCAATCGGGACATCCTCCCGGGGACTGAAGCTTTCTTT.

This sequence joins TRBV19 and TRBJ1-5; 7 bases line up with TRBD1. Trimming at V came to 2 bases and at J to 4 bases, leaving 11 bases not matched to a gene. This CDR3 spans 17 amino acids. Per the germline V gene, CDR1 is LNHDA and CDR2 is SQIVND (reference sequence). The CDR3 DNA reads as TGTGCCAGTAGTATAATATTTAAGGGGGCAGGGAATCAGCCCCAGCATTTT. The encoded protein is CASSIIFKGAGNQPQHF.